This paragraph reports one TCR beta chain. This specimen comes from a study of blood T cell repertoires in COVID-19. Profiled with immunoSEQ multiplex PCR; TCRdb holds only in-frame clones, not every one. The sample holds 90,000 to 130,000 clones; roughly 86% are singletons and the top ten take approximately 4%. The receptor was derived from a man between 35 and 55 years old with acute or convalescent COVID-19. Sequencing was done on a sample of peripheral blood.

Written as DNA, the CDR3 is TGCGCCAGCAGCCAAGATCAAAGCGGGGGGGCCTGGGATGAGCAGTTCTTC. This translates into CASSQDQSGGAWDEQFF. This rearrangement joins TRBV4-3 to TRBJ2-1; 10 bases map to TRBD2. CDR1 and CDR2 from the germline V gene are LGHNA and YSLEER. V shed 0 bases, J shed 8 bases, and the junction held 10 bases outside the gene matches. The CDR3 is 17 amino acids.